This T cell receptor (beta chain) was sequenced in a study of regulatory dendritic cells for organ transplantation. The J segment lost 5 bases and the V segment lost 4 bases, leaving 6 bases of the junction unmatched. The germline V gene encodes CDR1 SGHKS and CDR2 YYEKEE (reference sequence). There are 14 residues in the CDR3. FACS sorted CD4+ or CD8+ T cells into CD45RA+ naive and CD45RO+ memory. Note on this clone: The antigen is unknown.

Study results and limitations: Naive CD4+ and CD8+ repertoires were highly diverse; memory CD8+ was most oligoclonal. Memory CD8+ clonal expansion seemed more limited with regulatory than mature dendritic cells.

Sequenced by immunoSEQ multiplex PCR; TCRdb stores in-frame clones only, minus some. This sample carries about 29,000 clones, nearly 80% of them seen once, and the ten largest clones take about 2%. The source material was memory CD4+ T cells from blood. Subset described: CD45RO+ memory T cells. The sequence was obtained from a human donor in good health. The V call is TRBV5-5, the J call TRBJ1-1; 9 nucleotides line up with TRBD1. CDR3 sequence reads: CASSPSDRGTEAFF. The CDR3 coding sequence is TGTGCCAGCAGCCCCTCGGACAGGGGTACTGAAGCTTTCTTT.